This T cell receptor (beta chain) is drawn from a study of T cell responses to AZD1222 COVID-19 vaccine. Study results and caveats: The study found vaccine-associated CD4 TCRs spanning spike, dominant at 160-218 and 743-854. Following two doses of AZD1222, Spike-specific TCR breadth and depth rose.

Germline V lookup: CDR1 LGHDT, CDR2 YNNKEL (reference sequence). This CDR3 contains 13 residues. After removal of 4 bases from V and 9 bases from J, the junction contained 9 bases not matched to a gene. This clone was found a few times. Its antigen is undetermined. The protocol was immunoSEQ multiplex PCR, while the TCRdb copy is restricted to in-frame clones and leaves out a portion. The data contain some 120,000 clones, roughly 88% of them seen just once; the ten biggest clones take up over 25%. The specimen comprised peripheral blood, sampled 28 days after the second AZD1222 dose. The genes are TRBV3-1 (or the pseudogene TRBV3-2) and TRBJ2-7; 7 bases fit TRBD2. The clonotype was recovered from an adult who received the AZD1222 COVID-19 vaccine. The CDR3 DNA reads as TGTGCCAGCAGCCTAGGGACTAAGATGGGGCAGTACTTC. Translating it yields CASSLGTKMGQYF.